This entry lists 9 T cell receptor beta chains sequenced from one sample in a study of CD8+ T cells in alopecia areata. cDNA prepared by RNA extraction and subsequent reverse transcription served as the template for sequencing. Generated by immunoSEQ multiplex PCR, the TCRdb table keeps only in-frame clones and is missing some. The data contain about 190,000 clones, under 80% of them singletons. Indicated treatment: oral pan-JAK inhibitor, 5-10 mg twice daily. Source: CD4+ T cells sorted from blood, taken at week 49, from a patient treated with tofacitinib. The source is a human donor with alopecia areata.

CDR3 sequence: CASSQDRFTDTQYF. The CDR3 DNA reads as TGCGCCAGCAGCCAAGACAGATTCACAGATACGCAGTATTTT. This chain uses TRBV4-3 with TRBJ2-3; no firm D call. The CDR3 sequence is 14 residues long. Looked up from germline, CDR1 is LGHNA and CDR2 is YSLEER. Trimming took off 0 bases at V and 2 bases at J, with 6 bases between the two ends.

V and J are TRBV6-5 and TRBJ1-1; no reliable D call. V lost 2 bases and J lost 1, with 11 bases in between. Per the germline V gene, CDR1 is MNHEY and CDR2 is SVGAGI. There are 15 residues in the CDR3. The CDR3 is CASSYVAPSNTEAFF. The CDR3 nucleotides read TGTGCCAGCAGTTACGTGGCGCCATCGAACACTGAAGCTTTCTTT.

The V gene is TRBV20-1, the J gene TRBJ2-7; either TRBD1 or TRBD2 may fit D (6 bases each). The ends were cut back, 5 bases at V and 2 bases at J, with 7 bases in the middle. This CDR3 region has 11 residues. The germline V gene encodes CDR1 DFQATT and CDR2 SNEGSKA (reference sequence). CDR3 DNA sequence: TGCAGTGCTGGGGGGCCCTACGAGCAGTACTTC. Its protein is CSAGGPYEQYF.

The rearrangement links TRBV29-1 to TRBJ2-5; 8 bases match TRBD1. The tail of the sequence fits TRBJ2-7 better, so the J call may be wrong. This CDR3 has 12 residues. Germline CDR1 is SQVTM and CDR2 is ANQGSEA. The CDR3 is CSVAGQDYEQYF. The CDR3 bases are TGCAGCGTTGCGGGACAGGACTACGAGCAGTACTTC.

The chain combines TRBV6-6 with TRBJ2-6; D gene unclear. CDR3 length: 16 amino acids. V dropped 5 bases and J dropped 1 base, with 12 bases sitting between them. Germline V gene sequence: CDR1 MNHNY, CDR2 SVGAGI (reference sequence). The CDR3 here is CASSPRLGSGANVLTF. CDR3 DNA sequence: TGTGCCAGCAGTCCCCGCTTGGGGTCTGGGGCCAACGTCCTGACTTTC.

V gene TRBV7-6 combines with J gene TRBJ2-1, with D uncertain. The CDR3 spans 11 residues. Between the trimmed V and J ends, which lost 5 bases and 7 bases, there was a span of 6 bases. The V gene's germline CDR1 is SGHVS and CDR2 FNYEAQ. The CDR3 loop is CASSAKNEQFF. CDR3 bases: TGTGCCAGCAGCGCAAAGAATGAGCAGTTCTTC.

This chain links TRBV10-3 with TRBJ1-5; D is ambiguous. The CDR3 is 14 residues long. Trimming shortened V by 0 bases and J by 2 bases, and 5 bases separated the two germline ends. Germline V gene sequence: CDR1 ENHRY, CDR2 SYGVKD. The CDR3, as DNA: TGTGCCATCAGTGAGTCTGGGGGCAATCAGCCCCAGCATTTT. This translates into CAISESGGNQPQHF.

The CDR3 DNA reads as TGCAGCGTTGGTTTTGGCGTGAACACTGAAGCTTTCTTT. Translation gives CSVGFGVNTEAFF. The V gene is TRBV29-1, the J gene TRBJ1-1; D unclear. The CDR3 contains 13 residues. Germline V CDR1 and CDR2: SQVTM, ANQGSEA. V was clipped by 4 bases and J by 0 bases, with 9 bases between them.

The chain uses TRBV6-5 and TRBJ1-2; 9 positions agree with TRBD1. Trimming removed 6 bases from V and 6 bases from J; junction bases left unmatched: 2. This CDR3 region has 12 residues. Germline CDR1 is MNHEY and CDR2 is SVGAGI. The CDR3 coding sequence is TGTGCCAGCAGCTGGACAGGGGATGGCTACACCTTC. It translates to CASSWTGDGYTF.